The rows below give T cell receptor beta chains drawn from one sample of a study of CD4+ T cells in melanoma. Sequenced by immunoSEQ multiplex PCR; TCRdb stores in-frame clones only, minus some. The sample includes about 50,000 clones, 75% to 90% of them seen just once. The sample comprised peripheral blood. These receptors were taken from a human donor with melanoma. Both conserved end residues are part of each CDR3. A D gene is named only where the DNA matches it firmly. Size tells how often a clone was seen (once, few, many) or the class of an expanded clone, and some rows leave it out.

abundance | j_gene | v_gene | d_gene | CDR3aa | CDR3nt
- | TRBJ1-3 | TRBV5-6 | - | CASSWGPQSSGNTIYF | TGTGCCAGCAGCTGGGGACCCCAAAGCTCTGGAAACACCATATATTTT
- | TRBJ2-5 | TRBV19 | - | CASSMTGVQETQYF | TGTGCCAGTAGTATGACCGGGGTTCAAGAGACCCAGTACTTC
once | TRBJ1-2 | TRBV6-1 | - | CASRRGRGQDYGYTF | TGTGCCAGCAGAAGAGGCCGGGGGCAGGACTATGGCTACACCTTC
- | TRBJ1-2 | TRBV6-1 | - | CASSPTGLRGYTF | TGTGCCAGCAGTCCGACTGGGCTTCGGGGCTACACCTTC
- | TRBJ2-7 | TRBV21-1 | - | CASIPRPISYEQYF | TGTGCCAGCATCCCGAGGCCCATCTCCTACGAGCAGTACTTC
medium-sized | TRBJ2-3 | TRBV2 | - | CASSSGTDTQYF | TGTGCCAGCAGTTCAGGGACAGATACGCAGTATTTT
- | TRBJ2-7 | TRBV19 | - | CASSIRMGREPYEQYF | TGTGCCAGTAGTATACGTATGGGCAGGGAACCCTACGAGCAGTACTTC
- | TRBJ1-1 | TRBV11-2 | - | CASSSLRPKNTEAFF | TGTGCCAGCAGTTCACTCCGACCCAAGAACACTGAAGCTTTCTTT
- | TRBJ1-2 | TRBV5-6 | - | CASSPISREGYTF | TGTGCCAGCAGCCCCATATCGAGGGAGGGCTACACCTTC
few | TRBJ2-7 | TRBV9 | - | CASSVGDAAYEQYF | TGTGCCAGCAGCGTAGGGGACGCAGCCTACGAGCAGTACTTC
- | TRBJ2-4 | TRBV7-2 | - | CASSSDSHGGVWIF | TGTGCCAGCAGCTCCGACAGCCATGGGGGAGTTTGGATTTTC
- | TRBJ1-4 | TRBV7-9 | - | CASSLPYEKLFF | TGTGCCAGCAGCCTTCCCTATGAAAAACTGTTTTTT
- | TRBJ2-2 | TRBV4-2 | TRBD1 | CASSQDNRGNTGELFF | TGTGCCAGCAGCCAAGATAACAGGGGTAACACCGGGGAGCTGTTTTTT
- | TRBJ2-7 | TRBV5-4 | - | CAFKPRGGPGKQYF | TGTGCCTTTAAGCCCAGGGGCGGCCCTGGGAAGCAGTACTTC
- | TRBJ1-2 | TRBV5-6 | - | CASTRGGTPYYGYTF | TGTGCCAGCACCCGGGGAGGTACGCCGTACTATGGCTACACCTTC
- | TRBJ1-2 | TRBV7-8 | TRBD1 | CASSFDREGYGYTF | TGTGCCAGCAGCTTTGACAGGGAGGGCTATGGCTACACCTTC
once | TRBJ1-1 | TRBV6-5 | - | CASSASRNTEAFF | TGTGCCAGCAGTGCCTCAAGGAACACTGAAGCTTTCTTT
- | TRBJ1-3 | TRBV12-2 | - | CASRARTGVSGNTIYF | TGTGCAAGTCGCGCCCGGACAGGCGTGTCTGGAAACACCATATATTTT
few | TRBJ1-1 | TRBV7-8 | - | CASSPWTLFGTEAFF | TGTGCCAGCAGCCCTTGGACACTTTTTGGTACTGAAGCTTTCTTT
- | TRBJ1-2 | TRBV9 | - | CASSVGPDIANYGYTF | TGTGCCAGCAGCGTAGGACCCGACATAGCTAACTATGGCTACACCTTC